A few counts support the clone carrying this T cell receptor (beta chain). The CDR3 runs 14 residues. V was shortened by 1 base and J by 6 bases, with 12 bases between the two germline ends. CDR1 and CDR2 from the germline V gene are LNHNV and YYDKDF (reference sequence). The data belong to a study of blood T cell repertoires in COVID-19. Across the study: Samples representing acute and convalescent COVID-19 were sourced from the United States, Italy and Spain. The analysed material was cDNA or gDNA that came from T cells, B-cell-depleted T cells, or PBMCs.

Here immunoSEQ multiplex PCR was the method, and the copy in TCRdb shows in-frame clones only, minus some. The sample contains 150,000 to 200,000 clones, about 93% of which appear only once. What was sequenced was peripheral blood. The rearrangement links TRBV15 to TRBJ1-1, with D maybe TRBD1 (6 bases). The sequence was obtained from a man aged 50 to 59 with acute or convalescent COVID-19. CDR3 loop: CATSRGQGRPEAFF. CDR3 DNA sequence: TGTGCCACCAGCAGAGGCCAGGGGCGGCCTGAAGCTTTCTTT.